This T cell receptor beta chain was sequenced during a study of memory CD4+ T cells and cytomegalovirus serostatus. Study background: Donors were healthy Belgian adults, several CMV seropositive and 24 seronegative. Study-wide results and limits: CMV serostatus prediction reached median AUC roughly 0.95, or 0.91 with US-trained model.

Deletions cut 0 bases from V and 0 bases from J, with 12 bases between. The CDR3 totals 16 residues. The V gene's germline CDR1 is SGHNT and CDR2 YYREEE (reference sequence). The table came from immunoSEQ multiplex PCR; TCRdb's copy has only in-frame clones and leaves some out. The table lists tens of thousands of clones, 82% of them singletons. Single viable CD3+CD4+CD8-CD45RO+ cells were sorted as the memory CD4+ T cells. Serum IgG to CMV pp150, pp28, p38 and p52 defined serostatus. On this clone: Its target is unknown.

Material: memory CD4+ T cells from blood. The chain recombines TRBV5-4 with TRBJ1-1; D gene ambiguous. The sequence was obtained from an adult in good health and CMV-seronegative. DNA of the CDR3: TGTGCCAGCAGCTTGGCTCTAACGGGGATGAACACTGAAGCTTTCTTT. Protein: CASSLALTGMNTEAFF.